The clone carrying this T cell receptor beta chain was seen more than once but under ten times. Its target is not known. This sample also contains other DNA sequences that code for the same CDR3. CDR1 and CDR2 from the germline V gene are SQVTM and ANQGSEA. The CDR3 runs to 14 residues. With 4 bases removed from V and 4 bases from J, the gap between germline ends came to 16 bases. This record belongs to a study of beta chain features in type 1 diabetes. The study reverse transcribed the entire isolated RNA, so it sequenced expressed TCRB transcripts. Some clones are missing from TCRdb's copy, which holds only in-frame ones; the method was immunoSEQ multiplex PCR. The sample includes fewer than 400,000 clones, roughly 9% of them seen just once. The study, taken as a whole, reports: Relative to healthy donors, patients appeared to have naive, central memory and Treg TCRB repertoires that were more similar. Researchers report that Type 1 diabetes patients had moderately but significantly shorter TCRB CDR3s across all four CD4+ subsets.

This rearrangement joins TRBV29-1 to TRBJ1-2; D is undetermined. The sample taken for sequencing was central memory CD4+ T cells from blood. The receptor was derived from a man younger than 40 with type 1 diabetes. The CDR3 DNA follows: TGCAGCGTTGCGCCGGGCGGGTTCACCTATGGCTACACCTTC. Its translation: CSVAPGGFTYGYTF.